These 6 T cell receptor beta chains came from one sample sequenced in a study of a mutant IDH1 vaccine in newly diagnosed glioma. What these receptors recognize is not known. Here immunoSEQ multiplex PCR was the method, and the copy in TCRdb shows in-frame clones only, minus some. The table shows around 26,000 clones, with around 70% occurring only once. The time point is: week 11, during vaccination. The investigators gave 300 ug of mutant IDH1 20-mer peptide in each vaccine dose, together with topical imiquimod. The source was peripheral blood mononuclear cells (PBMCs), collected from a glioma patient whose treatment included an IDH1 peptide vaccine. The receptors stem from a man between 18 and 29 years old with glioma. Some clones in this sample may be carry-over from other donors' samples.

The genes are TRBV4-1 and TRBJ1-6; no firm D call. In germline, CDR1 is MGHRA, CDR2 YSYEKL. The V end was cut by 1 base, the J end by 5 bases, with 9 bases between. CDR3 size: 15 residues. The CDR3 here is CASSQGRQDNSPLHF. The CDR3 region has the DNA TGCGCCAGCAGCCAAGGTAGGCAGGATAATTCACCCCTCCACTTT.

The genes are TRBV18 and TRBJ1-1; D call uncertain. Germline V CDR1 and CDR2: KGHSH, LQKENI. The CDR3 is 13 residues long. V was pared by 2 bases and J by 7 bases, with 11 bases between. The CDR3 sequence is CASSPKRDLEAFF. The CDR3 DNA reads TGTGCCAGCTCACCAAAACGAGACCTTGAAGCTTTCTTT.

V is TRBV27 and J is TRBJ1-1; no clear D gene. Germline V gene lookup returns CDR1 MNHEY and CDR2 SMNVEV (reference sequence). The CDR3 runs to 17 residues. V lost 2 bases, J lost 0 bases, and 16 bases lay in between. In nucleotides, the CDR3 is TGTGCCAGCAGTTTAGCCTTCCTTGGGCAAATGAACACTGAAGCTTTCTTT. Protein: CASSLAFLGQMNTEAFF.

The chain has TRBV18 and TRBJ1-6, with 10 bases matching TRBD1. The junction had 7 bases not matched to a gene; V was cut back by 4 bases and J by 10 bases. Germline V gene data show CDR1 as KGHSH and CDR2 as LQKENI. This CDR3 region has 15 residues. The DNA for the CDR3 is TGTGCCAGCTCACGCGGACAGGGGGAAATCTCACCCCTCCACTTT. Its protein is CASSRGQGEISPLHF.

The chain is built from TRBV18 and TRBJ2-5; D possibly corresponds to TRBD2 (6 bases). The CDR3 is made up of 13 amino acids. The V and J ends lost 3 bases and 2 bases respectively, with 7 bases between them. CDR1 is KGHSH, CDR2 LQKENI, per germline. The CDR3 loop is CASSPGLQETQYF. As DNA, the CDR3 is TGTGCCAGCTCACCGGGACTTCAAGAGACCCAGTACTTC.

The CDR3 sequence: CASSLTDTQYF. In DNA form, the CDR3 reads TGTGCCAGCAGTCTAACAGATACGCAGTATTTT. The chain has TRBV28 and TRBJ2-3; no clear D gene. Trimming pared 5 bases from V and 3 bases from J, leaving 3 bases between. This CDR3 is built from 11 residues. Per the germline V gene, CDR1 is MDHEN and CDR2 is SYDVKM.